Detailed here is one T cell receptor (beta chain). Methods used by the authors: Reference gene primer amplification yielded estimated nucleated cell counts. The method was immunoSEQ multiplex PCR; TCRdb's version includes in-frame clones alone and lacks a portion of them. V and J calls and clone size are as listed in that table; D and trimming were resolved from the DNA. The sample comprises 97,000 or so clones, roughly 80% of which are singletons, and about 20% rests with the top ten. This CDR3 is built from 17 residues. V lost 6 bases to trimming and J lost 5 bases; unmatched junction nucleotides: 15. The germline gives CDR1 LNHDA, CDR2 SQIVND (reference sequence). The sample is drawn from a study of blood T cell repertoires in COVID-19. The wider study: The United States, Italy and Spain were the sources of the acute and convalescent COVID-19 samples. PBMCs, B-cell-depleted T cells, or T cells were the source of the cDNA or gDNA that made up the material.

V usage is TRBV19 and J usage is TRBJ2-1, with TRBD2 matching over 8 bases. The specimen was peripheral blood. This clonotype was obtained from a man older than 75 with acute or convalescent COVID-19. CDR3 amino acids: CASSPFRISGTHNEQFF. CDR3 DNA sequence: TGTGCCAGTAGCCCCTTCCGAATTAGCGGGACCCACAATGAGCAGTTCTTC.